The T cell receptor beta chain under discussion was sequenced for a study of cytomegalovirus exposure and HLA in healthy donors. The CDR3 has 15 amino acids. Trimming removed 1 base from V and 8 bases from J, with 17 bases in between. Germline CDR1 MGHRA, CDR2 YSYEKL. In the PCR, 60 Vbeta and 13 Jbeta primers were used. The data were produced by immunoSEQ multiplex PCR, yet TCRdb's version contains in-frame clones alone and is incomplete. Seen here are approximately 79,000 clones, 60% to 85% observed once, and the top ten hold less than 7%. The chain carries TRBV4-1 and TRBJ1-2; D possibly corresponds to TRBD1 (6 bases). The sequencing sample was made of PBMCs. The TCR sequence derives from a male donor in good health and CMV-seropositive. The CDR3 loop reads CASSQGGRGAEGYTF. The DNA for the CDR3 is TGCGCCAGCAGCCAAGGGGGACGGGGGGCGGAGGGCTACACCTTC.